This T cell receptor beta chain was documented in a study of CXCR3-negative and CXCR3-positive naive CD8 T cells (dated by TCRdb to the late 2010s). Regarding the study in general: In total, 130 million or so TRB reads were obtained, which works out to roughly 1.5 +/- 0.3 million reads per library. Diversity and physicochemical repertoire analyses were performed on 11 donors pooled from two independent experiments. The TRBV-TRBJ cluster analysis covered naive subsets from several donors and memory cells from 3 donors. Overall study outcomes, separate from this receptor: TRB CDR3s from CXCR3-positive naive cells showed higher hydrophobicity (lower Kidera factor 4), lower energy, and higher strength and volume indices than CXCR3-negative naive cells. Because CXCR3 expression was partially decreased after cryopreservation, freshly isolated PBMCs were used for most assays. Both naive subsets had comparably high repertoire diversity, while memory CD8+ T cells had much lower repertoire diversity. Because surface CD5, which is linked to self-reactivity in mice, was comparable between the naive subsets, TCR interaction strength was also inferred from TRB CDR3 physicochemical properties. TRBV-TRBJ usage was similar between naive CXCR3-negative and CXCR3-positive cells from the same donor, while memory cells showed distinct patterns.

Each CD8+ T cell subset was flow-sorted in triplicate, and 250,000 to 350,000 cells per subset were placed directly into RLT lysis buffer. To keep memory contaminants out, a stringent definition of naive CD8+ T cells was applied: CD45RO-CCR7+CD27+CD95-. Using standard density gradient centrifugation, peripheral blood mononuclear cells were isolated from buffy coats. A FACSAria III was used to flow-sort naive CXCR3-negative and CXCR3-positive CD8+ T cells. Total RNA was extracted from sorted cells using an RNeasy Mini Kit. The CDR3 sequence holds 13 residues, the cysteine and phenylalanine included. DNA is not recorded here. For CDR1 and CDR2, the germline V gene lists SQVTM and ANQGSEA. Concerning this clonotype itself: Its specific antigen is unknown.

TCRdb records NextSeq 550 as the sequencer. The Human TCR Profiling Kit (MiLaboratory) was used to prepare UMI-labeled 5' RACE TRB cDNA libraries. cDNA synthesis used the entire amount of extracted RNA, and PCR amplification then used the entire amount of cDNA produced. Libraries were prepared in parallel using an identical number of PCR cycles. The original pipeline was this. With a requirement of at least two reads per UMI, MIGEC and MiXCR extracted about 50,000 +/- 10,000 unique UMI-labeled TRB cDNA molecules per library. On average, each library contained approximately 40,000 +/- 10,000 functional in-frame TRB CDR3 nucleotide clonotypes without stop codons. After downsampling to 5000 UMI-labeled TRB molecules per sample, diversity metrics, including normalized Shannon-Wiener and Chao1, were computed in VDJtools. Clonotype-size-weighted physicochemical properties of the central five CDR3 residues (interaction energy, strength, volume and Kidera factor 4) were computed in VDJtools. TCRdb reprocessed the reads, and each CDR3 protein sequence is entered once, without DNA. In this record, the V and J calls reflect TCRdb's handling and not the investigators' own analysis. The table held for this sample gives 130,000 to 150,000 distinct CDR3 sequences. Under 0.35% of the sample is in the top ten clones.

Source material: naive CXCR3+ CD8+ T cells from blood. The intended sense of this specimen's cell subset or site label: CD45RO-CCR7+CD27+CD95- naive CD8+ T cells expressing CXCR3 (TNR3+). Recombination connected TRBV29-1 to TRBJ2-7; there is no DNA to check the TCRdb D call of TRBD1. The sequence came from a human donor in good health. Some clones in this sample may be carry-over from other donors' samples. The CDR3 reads CSVDAGPYYEQYF.